The 4 T cell receptor beta chains listed next were all sequenced from one sample in a study of control samples from healthy donors and cancer patients. TCRdb's table, derived via immunoSEQ multiplex PCR, lists solely in-frame clones and lacks some. The sample yields 160,000 or so clones, about 94% seen once. The sample comprised blood. These receptors all stem from a woman aged 40 to 50 in good health.

In the case of this clone: The sample holds other DNA sequences that translate to the same CDR3. V gene TRBV5-1 combines with J gene TRBJ2-2; a weak D match, TRBD2 (7 bases). CDR1 and CDR2 from the germline V gene are SGHRS and YFSETQ. The CDR3 is 14 amino acids. The V and J ends lost 7 bases and 3 bases respectively, with 13 bases between them. CDR3: CASRGGADTGELFF. The CDR3 region has the DNA TGCGCCAGCCGTGGGGGGGCGGACACCGGGGAGCTGTTTTTT. Variable domain in full (rest from reference TRBV5-1 and TRBJ2-2): KAGVTQTPRYLIKTRGQQVTLSCSPISGHRSVSWYQQTPGQGLQFLFEYFSETQRNKGNFPGRFSGRQFSNSRSEMNVSTLELGDSALYLCASRGGADTGELFFGEGSRLTVL.

V usage is TRBV5-6 and J usage is TRBJ2-7, with TRBD2 identical over 8 bases. Germline V gene data show CDR1 as SGHDT and CDR2 as YYEEEE. The CDR3 extends over 15 amino acids. The V gene end was trimmed by 0 bases and the J gene end by 3 bases; junction bases not matched to a gene: 5. CDR3 nucleotides: TGTGCCAGCAGCTTGGTAACTAGCGGAGTCTACGAGCAGTACTTC. Translating gives CASSLVTSGVYEQYF. Supplemented by reference TRBV5-6 and TRBJ2-7, the full variable domain reads DAGVTQSPTHLIKTRGQQVTLRCSPKSGHDTVSWYQQALGQGPQFIFQYYEEEERQRGNFPDRFSGHQFPNYSSELNVNALLLGDSALYLCASSLVTSGVYEQYFGPGTRLTVT.

This chain joins TRBV30 and TRBJ1-5; D might be TRBD1 (6 bases). CDR3 length: 13 residues. The germline gives CDR1 GTSNPN, CDR2 SVGIG (reference sequence). The V end lost 5 bases, the J end lost 7 bases, and 15 bases lay between the germline ends. CDR3 sequence (DNA): TGTGCCTGGGGCAGGGGTCGTGACCAGCCCCAGCATTTT. Residues: CAWGRGRDQPQHF.

The chain employs TRBV5-6 and TRBJ2-1; TRBD1 matches at 8 bases. The CDR3 is made up of 14 amino acids. The germline V gene has CDR1 SGHDT and CDR2 YYEEEE. Germline trimming cut 0 bases from V and 4 bases from J; bases unmatched to any gene: 0. The CDR3 region has the DNA TGTGCCAGCAGCTTGGGGACAGGGTACAATGAGCAGTTCTTC. Its protein product is CASSLGTGYNEQFF.